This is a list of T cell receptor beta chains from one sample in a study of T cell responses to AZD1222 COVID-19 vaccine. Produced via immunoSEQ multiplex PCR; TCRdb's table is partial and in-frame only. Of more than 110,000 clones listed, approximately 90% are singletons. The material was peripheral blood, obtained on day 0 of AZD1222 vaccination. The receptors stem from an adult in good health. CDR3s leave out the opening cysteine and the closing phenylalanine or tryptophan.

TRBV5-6	ASSSPVGFRETQY
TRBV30	AGRGAKILNTEAF
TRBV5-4	ASSLGVAVSYEQY
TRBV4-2	ASSPRGPFLMNTEAF
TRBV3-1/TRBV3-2	ASSPNLGVSEKLF
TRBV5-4	ASSARQGSYNEQF
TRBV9	ASSVTPGEGSEAF
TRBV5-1	ASSFTGAVSGNTIY
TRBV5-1	ASSLVIGVGTEAF
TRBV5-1	ASRPRAGPYEQY
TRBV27	ASSPGQTFSYGYT
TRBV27	ASSFSGANVLT
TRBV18	ASSPNSGVVNEKLF
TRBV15	ATSRGPGGPMGEQY
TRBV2	ATSEGWNTEAF
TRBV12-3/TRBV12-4	ASSLAWDEQF
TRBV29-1	SVEEGPGYGYT
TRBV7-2	ASSVSPPGAGDTQY
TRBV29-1	SVEGPEMNTEAF
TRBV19	ASSPLSSGRGEQY
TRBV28	ASTRRGAGSYEQY
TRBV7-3	ASSLTAGRYNEQF
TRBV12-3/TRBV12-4	ASSLGGLEKLF
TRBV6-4	ASSDSIGASYNEQF
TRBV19	ASSIGNRGSMDTQY
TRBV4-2	ASSLLPPRPPNTGELF
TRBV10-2	ASSESLGHGYT
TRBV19	ASTSRTRTSSYNEQF
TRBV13	ASSHGAGGIPYNEQF
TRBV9	ASSAQGWGYT
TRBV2	ASGLNRGSTDTQY
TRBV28	GTSNYGYT
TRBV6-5	ASSLAGVEEQY
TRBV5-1	ASSLGQAGNQPQH
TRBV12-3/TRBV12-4	ASSSSWAGELF
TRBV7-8	ASSLRDYIDTQY
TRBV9	ASSGPTGEETQY
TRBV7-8	ASSPLDRGWTEAF
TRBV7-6	ASSSSGQGLGKLF